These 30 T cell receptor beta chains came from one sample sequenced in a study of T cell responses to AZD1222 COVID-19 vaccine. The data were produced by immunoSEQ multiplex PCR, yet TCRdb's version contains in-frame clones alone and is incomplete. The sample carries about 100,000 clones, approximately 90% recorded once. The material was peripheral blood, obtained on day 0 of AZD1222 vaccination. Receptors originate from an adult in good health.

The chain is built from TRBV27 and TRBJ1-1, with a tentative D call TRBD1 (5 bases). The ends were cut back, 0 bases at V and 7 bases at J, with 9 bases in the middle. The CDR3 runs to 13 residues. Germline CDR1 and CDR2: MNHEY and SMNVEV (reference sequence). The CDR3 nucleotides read TGTGCCAGCAGTTTATCAGGGGCTGATGAAGCTTTCTTT. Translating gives CASSLSGADEAFF.

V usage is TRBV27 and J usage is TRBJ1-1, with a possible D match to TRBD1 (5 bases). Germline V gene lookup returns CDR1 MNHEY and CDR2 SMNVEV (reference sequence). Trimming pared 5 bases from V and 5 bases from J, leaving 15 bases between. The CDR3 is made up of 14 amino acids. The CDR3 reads CASSRSAEGTEAFF. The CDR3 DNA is TGTGCCAGCAGTCGATCGGCTGAGGGGACTGAAGCTTTCTTT.

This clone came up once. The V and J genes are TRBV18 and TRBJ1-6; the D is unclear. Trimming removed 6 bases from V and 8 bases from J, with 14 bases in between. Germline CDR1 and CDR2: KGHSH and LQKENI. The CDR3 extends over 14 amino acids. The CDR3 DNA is TGTGCCAGCTCTATACGAACGCTGGATTCACCCCTCCACTTT. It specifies CASSIRTLDSPLHF.

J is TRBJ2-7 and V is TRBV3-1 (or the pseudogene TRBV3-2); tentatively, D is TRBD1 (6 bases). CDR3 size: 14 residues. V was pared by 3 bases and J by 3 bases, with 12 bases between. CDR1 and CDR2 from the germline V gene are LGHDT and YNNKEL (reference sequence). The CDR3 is CASSHWGPNYEQYF. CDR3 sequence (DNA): TGTGCCAGCAGCCATTGGGGGCCCAACTACGAGCAGTACTTC.

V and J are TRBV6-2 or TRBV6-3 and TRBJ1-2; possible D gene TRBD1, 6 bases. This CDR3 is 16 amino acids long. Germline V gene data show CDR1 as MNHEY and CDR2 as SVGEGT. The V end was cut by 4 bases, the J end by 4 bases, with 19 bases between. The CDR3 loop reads CASSFRQGTSRYGYTF. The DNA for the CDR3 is TGTGCCAGCAGTTTCCGCCAGGGGACCTCTCGCTATGGCTACACCTTC.

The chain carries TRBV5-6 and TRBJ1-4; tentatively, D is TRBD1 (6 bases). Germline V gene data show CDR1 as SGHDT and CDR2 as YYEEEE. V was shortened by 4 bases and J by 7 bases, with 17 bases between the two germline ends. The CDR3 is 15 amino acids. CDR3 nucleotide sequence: TGTGCCAGCAGCCCCACCGAGGGGGGGAGTGAAAAACTGTTTTTT. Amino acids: CASSPTEGGSEKLFF.

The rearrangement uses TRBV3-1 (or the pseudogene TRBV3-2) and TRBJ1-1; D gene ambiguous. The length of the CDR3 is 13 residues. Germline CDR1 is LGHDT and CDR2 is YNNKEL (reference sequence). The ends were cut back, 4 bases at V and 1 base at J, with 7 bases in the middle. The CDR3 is CASSPLRNTEAFF. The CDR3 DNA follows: TGTGCCAGCAGCCCCCTGAGGAACACTGAAGCTTTCTTT.

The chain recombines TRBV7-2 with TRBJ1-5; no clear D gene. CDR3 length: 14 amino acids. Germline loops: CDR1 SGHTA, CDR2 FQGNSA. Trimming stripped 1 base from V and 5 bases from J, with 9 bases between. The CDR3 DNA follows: TGTGCCAGCAGCTTAGTTCGGGGTGATCAGCCCCAGCATTTT. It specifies CASSLVRGDQPQHF.

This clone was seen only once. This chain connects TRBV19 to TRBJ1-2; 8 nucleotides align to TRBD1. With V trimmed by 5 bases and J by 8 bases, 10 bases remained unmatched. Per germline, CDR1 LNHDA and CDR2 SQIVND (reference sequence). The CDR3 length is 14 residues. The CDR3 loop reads CASSFYGDRQGYTF. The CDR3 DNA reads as TGTGCCAGTAGTTTCTACGGGGACAGGCAGGGCTACACCTTC.

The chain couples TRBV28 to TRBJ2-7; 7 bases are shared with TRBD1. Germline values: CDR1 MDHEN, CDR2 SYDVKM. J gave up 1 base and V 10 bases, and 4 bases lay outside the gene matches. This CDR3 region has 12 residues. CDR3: CATVTGSYEQYF. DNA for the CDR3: TGTGCCACCGTGACAGGGTCCTACGAGCAGTACTTC.

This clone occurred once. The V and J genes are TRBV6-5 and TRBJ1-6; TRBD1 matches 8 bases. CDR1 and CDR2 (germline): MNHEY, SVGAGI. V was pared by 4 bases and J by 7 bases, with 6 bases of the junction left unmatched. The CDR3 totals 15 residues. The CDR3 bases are TGTGCCAGCAGTTTCGGACAGGGAGCAAATTCACCCCTCCACTTT. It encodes CASSFGQGANSPLHF.

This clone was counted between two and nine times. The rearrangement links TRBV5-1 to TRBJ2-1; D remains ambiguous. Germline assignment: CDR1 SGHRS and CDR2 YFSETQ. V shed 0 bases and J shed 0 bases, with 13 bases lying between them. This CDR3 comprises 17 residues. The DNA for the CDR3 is TGCGCCAGCAGCTTGGCCCCCTCAGCCCTCTCCTACAATGAGCAGTTCTTC. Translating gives CASSLAPSALSYNEQFF.

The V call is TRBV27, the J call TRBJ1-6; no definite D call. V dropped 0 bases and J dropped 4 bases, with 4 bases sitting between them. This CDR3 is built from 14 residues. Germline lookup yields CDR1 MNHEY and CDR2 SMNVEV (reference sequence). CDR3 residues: CASSLSAYNSPLHF. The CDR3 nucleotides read TGTGCCAGCAGTTTATCAGCTTATAATTCACCCCTCCACTTT.

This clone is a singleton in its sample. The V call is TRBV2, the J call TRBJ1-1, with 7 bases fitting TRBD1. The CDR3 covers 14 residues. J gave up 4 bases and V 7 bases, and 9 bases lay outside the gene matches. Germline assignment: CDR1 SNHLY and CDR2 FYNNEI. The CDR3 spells CASKPRQGVTEAFF. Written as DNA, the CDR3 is TGTGCCAGCAAACCTAGACAGGGTGTCACTGAAGCTTTCTTT.

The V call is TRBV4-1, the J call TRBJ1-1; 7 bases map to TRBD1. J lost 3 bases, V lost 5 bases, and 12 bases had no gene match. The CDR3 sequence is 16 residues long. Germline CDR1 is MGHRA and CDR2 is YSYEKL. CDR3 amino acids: CASSFTYRGGDTEAFF. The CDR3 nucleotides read TGCGCCAGCAGCTTCACTTACAGGGGTGGGGACACTGAAGCTTTCTTT.

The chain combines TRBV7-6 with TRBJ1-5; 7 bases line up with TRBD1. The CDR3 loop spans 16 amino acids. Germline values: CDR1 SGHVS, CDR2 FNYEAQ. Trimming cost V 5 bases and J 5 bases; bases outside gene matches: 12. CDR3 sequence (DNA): TGTGCCAGCAGCCCCGCCACAGGGGAAAAATATCAGCCCCAGCATTTT. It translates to CASSPATGEKYQPQHF.

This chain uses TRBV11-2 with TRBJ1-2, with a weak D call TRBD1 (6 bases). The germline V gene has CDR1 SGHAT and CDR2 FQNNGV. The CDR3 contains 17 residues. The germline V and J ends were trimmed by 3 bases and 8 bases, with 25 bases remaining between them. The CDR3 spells CASSFSGRGISRAGYTF. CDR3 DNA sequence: TGTGCCAGCAGCTTTTCGGGCAGGGGCATTTCCAGGGCCGGCTACACCTTC.

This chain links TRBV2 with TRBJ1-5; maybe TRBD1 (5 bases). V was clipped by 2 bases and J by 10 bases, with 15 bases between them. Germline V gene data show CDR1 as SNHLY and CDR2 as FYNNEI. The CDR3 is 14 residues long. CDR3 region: CASSEWGGLGPQHF. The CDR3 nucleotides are TGTGCCAGCAGTGAATGGGGGGGACTAGGCCCCCAGCATTTT.

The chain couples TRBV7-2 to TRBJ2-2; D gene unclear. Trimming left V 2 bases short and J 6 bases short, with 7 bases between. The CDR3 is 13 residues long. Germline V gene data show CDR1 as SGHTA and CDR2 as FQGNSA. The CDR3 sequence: CASSLLRSGELFF. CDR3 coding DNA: TGTGCCAGCAGCTTACTCAGGTCCGGGGAGCTGTTTTTT.

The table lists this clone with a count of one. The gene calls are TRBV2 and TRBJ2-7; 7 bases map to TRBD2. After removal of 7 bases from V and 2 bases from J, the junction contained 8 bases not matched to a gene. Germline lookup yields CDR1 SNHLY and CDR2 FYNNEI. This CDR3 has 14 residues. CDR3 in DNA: TGTGCCAGCACCCCGACGAGCGGGACCTACGAGCAGTACTTC. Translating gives CASTPTSGTYEQYF.

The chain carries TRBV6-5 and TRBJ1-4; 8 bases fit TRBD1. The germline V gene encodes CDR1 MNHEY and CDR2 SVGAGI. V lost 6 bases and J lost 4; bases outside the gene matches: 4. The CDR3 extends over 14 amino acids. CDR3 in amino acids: CASSLDRDNEKLFF. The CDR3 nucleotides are TGTGCCAGCAGCCTGGACAGGGATAATGAAAAACTGTTTTTT.

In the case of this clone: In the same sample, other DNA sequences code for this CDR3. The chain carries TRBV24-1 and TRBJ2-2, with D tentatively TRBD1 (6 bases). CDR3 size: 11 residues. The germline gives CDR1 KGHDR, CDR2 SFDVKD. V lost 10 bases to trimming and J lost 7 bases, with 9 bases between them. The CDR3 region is CATRGIGELFF. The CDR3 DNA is TGTGCCACGAGGGGGATCGGGGAGCTGTTTTTT.

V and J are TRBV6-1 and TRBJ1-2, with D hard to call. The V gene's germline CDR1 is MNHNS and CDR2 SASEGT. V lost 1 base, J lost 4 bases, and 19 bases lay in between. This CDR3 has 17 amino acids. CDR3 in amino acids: CASSEGMGARRSYGYTF. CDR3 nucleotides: TGTGCCAGCAGTGAAGGGATGGGAGCGAGACGTAGCTATGGCTACACCTTC.

The CDR3 nucleotides are TGTGCCAGCAGCTTGGACAGGGTCCAAGCTTTCTTT. It translates to CASSLDRVQAFF. The chain links TRBV5-4 to TRBJ1-1, with TRBD1 as a possible D gene (6 bases). Trimming removed 0 bases at V and 9 bases at J, with 9 bases between. Germline V gives CDR1 SGHNT, CDR2 YYREEE (reference sequence). This CDR3 has 12 residues.

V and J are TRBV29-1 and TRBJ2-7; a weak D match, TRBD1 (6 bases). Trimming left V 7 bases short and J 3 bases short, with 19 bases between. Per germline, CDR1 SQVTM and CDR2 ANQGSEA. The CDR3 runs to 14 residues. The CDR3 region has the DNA TGCAGCGCATTAGGGGGAATAAGAGACTACGAGCAGTACTTC. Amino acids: CSALGGIRDYEQYF.

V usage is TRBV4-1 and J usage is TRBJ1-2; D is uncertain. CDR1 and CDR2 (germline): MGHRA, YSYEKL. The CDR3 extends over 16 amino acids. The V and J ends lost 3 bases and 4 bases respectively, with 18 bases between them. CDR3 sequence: CASSQPGFQNPYGYTF. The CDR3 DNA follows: TGCGCCAGCAGCCAGCCCGGGTTTCAGAACCCCTATGGCTACACCTTC.

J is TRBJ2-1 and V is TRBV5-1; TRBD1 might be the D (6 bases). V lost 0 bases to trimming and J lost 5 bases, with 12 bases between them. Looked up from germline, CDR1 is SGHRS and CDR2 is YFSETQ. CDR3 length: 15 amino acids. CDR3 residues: CASSLVSGVNNEQFF. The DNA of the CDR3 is TGCGCCAGCAGCTTGGTGTCAGGGGTAAACAATGAGCAGTTCTTC.

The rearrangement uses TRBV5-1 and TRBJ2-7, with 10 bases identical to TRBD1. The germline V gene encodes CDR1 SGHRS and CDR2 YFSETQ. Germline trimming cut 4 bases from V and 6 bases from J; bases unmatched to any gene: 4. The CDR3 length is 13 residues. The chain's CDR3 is CASSPGQGFEQYF. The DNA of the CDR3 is TGCGCCAGCAGCCCGGGACAGGGGTTCGAGCAGTACTTC.

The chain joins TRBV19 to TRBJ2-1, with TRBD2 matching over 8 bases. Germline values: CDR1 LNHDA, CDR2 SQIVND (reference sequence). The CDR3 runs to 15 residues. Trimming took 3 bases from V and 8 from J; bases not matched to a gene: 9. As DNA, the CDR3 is TGTGCCAGTAGTATCGGCGGCGGGGGGTCCGATGAGCAGTTCTTC. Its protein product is CASSIGGGGSDEQFF.

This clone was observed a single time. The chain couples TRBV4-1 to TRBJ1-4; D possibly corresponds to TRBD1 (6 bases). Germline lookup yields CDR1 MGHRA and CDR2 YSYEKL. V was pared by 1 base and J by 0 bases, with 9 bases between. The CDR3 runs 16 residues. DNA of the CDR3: TGCGCCAGCAGCCAAGTGCAGGGGACAACTAATGAAAAACTGTTTTTT. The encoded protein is CASSQVQGTTNEKLFF.